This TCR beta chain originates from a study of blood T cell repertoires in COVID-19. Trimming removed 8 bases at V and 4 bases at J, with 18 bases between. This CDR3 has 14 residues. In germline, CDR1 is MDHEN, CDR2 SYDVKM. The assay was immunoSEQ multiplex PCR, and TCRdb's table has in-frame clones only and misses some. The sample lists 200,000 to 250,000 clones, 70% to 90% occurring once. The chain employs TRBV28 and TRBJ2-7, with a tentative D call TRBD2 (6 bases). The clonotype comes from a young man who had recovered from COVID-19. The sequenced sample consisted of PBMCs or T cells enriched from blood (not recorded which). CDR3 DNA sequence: TGTGCCAGCTCCCTTGGGGGGAGTTGGTACGAGCAGTACTTC. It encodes CASSLGGSWYEQYF.